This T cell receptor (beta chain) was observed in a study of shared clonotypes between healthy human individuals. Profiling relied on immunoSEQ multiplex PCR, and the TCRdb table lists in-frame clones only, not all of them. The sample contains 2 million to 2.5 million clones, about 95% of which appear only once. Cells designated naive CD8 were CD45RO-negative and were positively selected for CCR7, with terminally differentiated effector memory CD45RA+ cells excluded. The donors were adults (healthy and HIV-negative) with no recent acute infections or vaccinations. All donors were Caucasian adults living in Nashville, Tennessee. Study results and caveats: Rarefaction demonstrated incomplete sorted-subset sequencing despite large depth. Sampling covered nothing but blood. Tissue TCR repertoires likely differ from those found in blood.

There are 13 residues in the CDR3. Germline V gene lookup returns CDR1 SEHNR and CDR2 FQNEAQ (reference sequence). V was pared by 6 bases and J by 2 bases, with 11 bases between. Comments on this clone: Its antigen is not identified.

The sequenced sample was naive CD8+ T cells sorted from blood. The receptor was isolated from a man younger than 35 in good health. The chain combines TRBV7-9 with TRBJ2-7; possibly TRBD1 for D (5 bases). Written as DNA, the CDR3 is TGTGCCAGCAGTCCCCCGACAGCCTACGAGCAGTACTTC. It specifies CASSPPTAYEQYF.